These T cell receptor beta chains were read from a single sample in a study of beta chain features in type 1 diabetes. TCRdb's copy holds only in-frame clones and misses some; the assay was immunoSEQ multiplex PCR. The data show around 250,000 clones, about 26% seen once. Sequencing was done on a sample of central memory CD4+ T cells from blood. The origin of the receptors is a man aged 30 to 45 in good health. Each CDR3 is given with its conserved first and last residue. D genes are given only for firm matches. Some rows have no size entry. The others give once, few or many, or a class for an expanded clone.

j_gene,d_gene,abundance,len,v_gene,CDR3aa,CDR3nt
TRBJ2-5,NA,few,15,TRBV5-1,CASSLVGQGPETQYF,TGCGCCAGCAGCTTGGTGGGGCAGGGGCCAGAGACCCAGTACTTC
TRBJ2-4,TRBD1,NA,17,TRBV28,CASSFYGQDSAKNIQYF,TGTGCCAGCAGTTTTTACGGACAGGATTCAGCCAAAAACATTCAGTACTTC
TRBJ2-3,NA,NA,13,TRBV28,CASRMDLLGTQYF,TGTGCCAGCAGGATGGACCTTTTGGGTACGCAGTATTTT
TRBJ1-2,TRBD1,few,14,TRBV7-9,CASSSSSGTGSYTF,TGTGCCAGCAGCTCCTCCTCCGGGACAGGGAGCTACACCTTC
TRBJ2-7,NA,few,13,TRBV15,CATSRDLGYEQYF,TGTGCCACCAGCAGAGACTTGGGCTACGAGCAGTACTTC
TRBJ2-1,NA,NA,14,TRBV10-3,CAISEGQKNNEQFF,TGTGCCATCAGTGAAGGGCAGAAAAACAATGAGCAGTTCTTC
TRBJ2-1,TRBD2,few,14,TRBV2,CASKILAGNNEQFF,TGTGCCAGCAAAATTCTAGCGGGAAACAATGAGCAGTTCTTC
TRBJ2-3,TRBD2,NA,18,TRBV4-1,CASSRDGLASGRTDTQYF,TGCGCCAGCAGCCGCGACGGTTTGGCTAGCGGGCGGACAGATACGCAGTATTTT
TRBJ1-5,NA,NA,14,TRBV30,CAWSVKGNNQPQHF,TGTGCCTGGAGTGTGAAGGGGAACAATCAGCCCCAGCATTTT
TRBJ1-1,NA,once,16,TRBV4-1,CASSRGWFSMNTEAFF,TGCGCCAGCAGCAGGGGGTGGTTTAGCATGAACACTGAAGCTTTCTTT
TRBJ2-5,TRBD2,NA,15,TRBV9,CASSTQAGSQETQYF,TGTGCCAGCAGCACCCAAGCGGGGAGCCAAGAGACCCAGTACTTC
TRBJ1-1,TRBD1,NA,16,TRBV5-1,CASSHKTGPVMNEAFF,TGCGCCAGCAGCCACAAGACAGGGCCCGTGATGAATGAAGCTTTCTTT
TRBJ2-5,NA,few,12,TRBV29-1,CSVGGGEETQYF,TGCAGCGTTGGCGGAGGGGAAGAGACCCAGTACTTC
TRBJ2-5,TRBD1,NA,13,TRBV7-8,CASNSQGVETQYF,TGTGCCAGCAATTCACAGGGGGTTGAGACCCAGTACTTC
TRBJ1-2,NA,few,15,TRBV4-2,CASSQDVAGSYGYTF,TGTGCCAGCAGCCAAGACGTAGCGGGAAGCTATGGCTACACCTTC
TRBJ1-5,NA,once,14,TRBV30,CAWSTLTDNQPQHF,TGTGCCTGGAGTACTCTGACAGACAATCAGCCCCAGCATTTT
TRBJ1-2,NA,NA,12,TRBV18,CASSQTDNGYTF,TGTGCCAGCTCTCAGACCGACAATGGCTACACCTTC
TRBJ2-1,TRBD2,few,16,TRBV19,CASSEGLAGGRNEQFF,TGTGCCAGTAGTGAGGGACTAGCGGGAGGTCGCAATGAGCAGTTCTTC
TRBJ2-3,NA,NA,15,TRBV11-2,CASSLGGAHTDTQYF,TGTGCCAGCAGCTTAGGGGGGGCCCACACAGATACGCAGTATTTT
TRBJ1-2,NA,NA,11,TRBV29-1,CSVELNYGYTF,TGCAGCGTGGAGCTTAACTATGGCTACACCTTC
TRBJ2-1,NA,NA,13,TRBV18,CASSPGLRNEQFF,TGTGCCAGCTCACCAGGACTCCGCAATGAGCAGTTCTTC
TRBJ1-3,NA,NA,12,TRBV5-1,CASSLPGNTIYF,TGCGCCAGCAGCTTGCCCGGAAACACCATATATTTT
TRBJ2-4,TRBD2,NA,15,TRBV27,CASNIAGRAKNIQYF,TGTGCCAGCAACATAGCGGGAAGGGCCAAAAACATTCAGTACTTC
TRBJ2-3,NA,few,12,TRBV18,CASSLQTDTQYF,TGTGCCAGCTCACTCCAAACAGATACGCAGTATTTT
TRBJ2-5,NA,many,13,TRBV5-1,CASSLETSETQYF,TGCGCCAGCAGCTTGGAGACAAGCGAGACCCAGTACTTC
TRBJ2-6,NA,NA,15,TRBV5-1,CASSFDSSGANVLTF,TGCGCCAGCAGCTTTGACAGCTCTGGGGCCAACGTCCTGACTTTC
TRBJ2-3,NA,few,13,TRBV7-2,CASSNWPDPGQYF,TGTGCCAGCAGCAACTGGCCGGATCCGGGTCAGTATTTT
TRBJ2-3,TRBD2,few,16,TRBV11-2,CASSFRLAANVDTQYF,TGTGCCAGCAGCTTCCGACTAGCGGCTAATGTAGATACGCAGTATTTT
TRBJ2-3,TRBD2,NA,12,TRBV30,CAWGGLADTQYF,TGTGCCTGGGGGGGACTAGCAGATACGCAGTATTTT
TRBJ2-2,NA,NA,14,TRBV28,CASSLGRTTGELFF,TGTGCCAGCAGTTTGGGGCGGACCACCGGGGAGCTGTTTTTT
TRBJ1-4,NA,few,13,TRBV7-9,CASIGVYNEKLFF,TGTGCCAGCATCGGAGTCTATAATGAAAAACTGTTTTTT
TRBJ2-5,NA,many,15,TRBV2,CASSTGSPLRETQYF,TGTGCCAGCAGCACAGGGAGTCCCCTGCGGGAGACCCAGTACTTC
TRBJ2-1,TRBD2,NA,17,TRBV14,CASSQGVSLAGSGEQFF,TGTGCCAGCAGCCAAGGCGTGAGCCTAGCGGGGTCCGGTGAGCAGTTCTTC
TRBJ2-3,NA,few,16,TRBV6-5,CASSYHQGMGTDTQYF,TGTGCCAGCAGTTACCATCAGGGGATGGGTACAGATACGCAGTATTTT
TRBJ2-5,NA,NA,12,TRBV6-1,CASRGPGETQYF,TGTGCCAGCAGGGGCCCGGGGGAGACCCAGTACTTC
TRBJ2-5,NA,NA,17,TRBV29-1,CSVCVAQTLKGQETQYF,TGCAGCGTTTGCGTGGCCCAAACCCTAAAGGGGCAAGAGACCCAGTACTTC
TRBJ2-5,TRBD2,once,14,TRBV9,CASSGTSGRETQYF,TGTGCCAGCAGCGGGACTAGCGGGAGGGAGACCCAGTACTTC
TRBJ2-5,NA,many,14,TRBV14,CASSQVGGAGTQYF,TGTGCCAGCAGCCAAGTTGGAGGCGCGGGGACCCAGTACTTC
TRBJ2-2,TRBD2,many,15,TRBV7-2,CASSLGLANTGELFF,TGTGCCAGCAGTCTTGGACTAGCGAACACCGGGGAGCTGTTTTTT
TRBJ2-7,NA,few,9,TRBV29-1,CSVEYEQYF,TGCAGCGTTGAATACGAGCAGTACTTC
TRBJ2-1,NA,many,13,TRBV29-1,CSVVQGAGNEQFF,TGCAGCGTTGTTCAAGGGGCAGGTAATGAGCAGTTCTTC
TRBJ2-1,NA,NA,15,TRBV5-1,CASSLDPSRYNEQFF,TGCGCCAGCAGCTTGGATCCTAGCCGTTACAATGAGCAGTTCTTC
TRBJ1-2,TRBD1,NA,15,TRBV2,CASSEQDRVGYGYTF,TGTGCCAGCAGTGAGCAGGACAGGGTTGGCTATGGCTACACCTTC
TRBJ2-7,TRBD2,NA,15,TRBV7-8,CASSLDRAGGSEQYF,TGTGCCAGCAGCTTAGATCGAGCGGGAGGGTCCGAGCAGTACTTC
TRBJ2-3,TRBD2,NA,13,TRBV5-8,CASSPWSGNTQYF,TGTGCCAGCAGCCCATGGAGCGGGAATACGCAGTATTTT
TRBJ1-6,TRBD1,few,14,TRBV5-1,CASSLNDRASPLHF,TGCGCCAGCAGCCTAAACGACAGGGCTTCACCCCTCCACTTT
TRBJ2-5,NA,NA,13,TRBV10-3,CAISETGTETQYF,TGTGCCATCAGTGAGACAGGGACGGAGACCCAGTACTTC
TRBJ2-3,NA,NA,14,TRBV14,CASSQDRGTDTQYF,TGTGCCAGCAGCCAAGATCGGGGCACAGATACGCAGTATTTT
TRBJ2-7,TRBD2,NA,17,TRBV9,CASSVEASGGGSYEQYF,TGTGCCAGCAGCGTAGAGGCTAGCGGGGGTGGATCCTACGAGCAGTACTTC
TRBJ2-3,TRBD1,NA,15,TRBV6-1,CASPKEQGAADTQYF,TGTGCCTCTCCAAAGGAACAGGGGGCCGCAGATACGCAGTATTTT
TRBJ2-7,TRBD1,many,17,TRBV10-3,CAISESLVGDRAYEQYF,TGTGCCATCAGTGAGTCGTTAGTCGGGGACAGAGCCTACGAGCAGTACTTC
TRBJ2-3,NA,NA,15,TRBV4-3,CASSQEGGRTDTQYF,TGCGCCAGCAGCCAAGAGGGGGGCAGAACAGATACGCAGTATTTT
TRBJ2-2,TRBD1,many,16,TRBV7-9,CASSKTGGANTGELFF,TGTGCCAGCAGCAAAACAGGGGGCGCGAACACCGGGGAGCTGTTTTTT
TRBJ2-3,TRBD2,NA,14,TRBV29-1,CSVVDGGALDTQYF,TGCAGCGTTGTTGACGGGGGGGCCTTAGATACGCAGTATTTT
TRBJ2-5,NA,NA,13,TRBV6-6,CASSIGSLETQYF,TGTGCCAGCAGCATAGGGTCATTGGAGACCCAGTACTTC